A selection of T cell receptor beta chains follows, all from one sample in a study of shared clonotypes between healthy human individuals. Profiling relied on immunoSEQ multiplex PCR, and the TCRdb table lists in-frame clones only, not all of them. The table includes around 500,000 clones, 76% detected once. Sequenced: PBMCs. These receptors were taken from a woman aged 40 to 50 in good health. Some clones in this sample may be carry-over from other donors' samples. The CDR3 runs from the conserved cysteine through the conserved F or W. Rows may omit the clone size; those that give it use once, few, many or a size class.

V gene: TRBV5-1; clone size: .; CDR3 length: 12; CDR3 protein: CASSLEGDTQYF
V gene: TRBV9; clone size: few; CDR3 length: 14; CDR3 protein: CASSVGGVYNEQFF
V gene: TRBV5-6; clone size: .; CDR3 length: 15; CDR3 protein: CASSLGLQPGYEQYF
V gene: TRBV7-6; clone size: .; CDR3 length: 15; CDR3 protein: CASSFSDRGTGELFF
V gene: TRBV6-1; clone size: .; CDR3 length: 14; CDR3 protein: CASSERGLSYEQYF
V gene: TRBV7-3; clone size: .; CDR3 length: 15; CDR3 protein: CASSPGTGGGYEQYF
V gene: TRBV6-5; clone size: .; CDR3 length: 15; CDR3 protein: CASSYQSGGGNTIYF
V gene: TRBV27; clone size: .; CDR3 length: 14; CDR3 protein: CASSSGGASYEQYF
V gene: TRBV9; clone size: .; CDR3 length: 13; CDR3 protein: CASSVVGGHEQYF
V gene: TRBV4-1; clone size: .; CDR3 length: 16; CDR3 protein: CASSQDPQAGVFEQFF
V gene: TRBV28; clone size: .; CDR3 length: 10; CDR3 protein: CASSFHEQYF
V gene: TRBV7-2; clone size: .; CDR3 length: 17; CDR3 protein: CASSFGLGASGGGTQYF
V gene: TRBV10-2; clone size: .; CDR3 length: 15; CDR3 protein: CASSAPTSTHNEQFF
V gene: TRBV9; clone size: .; CDR3 length: 14; CDR3 protein: CASSLAGVSGEQYF
V gene: TRBV5-4; clone size: .; CDR3 length: 15; CDR3 protein: CASSFPTQGELKQFF
V gene: TRBV4-3; clone size: .; CDR3 length: 14; CDR3 protein: CASSLAANTGELFF
V gene: TRBV2; clone size: once; CDR3 length: 14; CDR3 protein: CASRLAGGYNEQFF
V gene: TRBV27; clone size: few; CDR3 length: 13; CDR3 protein: CASRGLQNTEAFF
V gene: TRBV4-1; clone size: .; CDR3 length: 18; CDR3 protein: CASSRVAWVFSGANVLTF
V gene: TRBV15; clone size: .; CDR3 length: 15; CDR3 protein: CATSLGAVDTGELFF
V gene: TRBV4-1; clone size: .; CDR3 length: 14; CDR3 protein: CASSLDNSNEKLFF
V gene: TRBV7-2; clone size: .; CDR3 length: 15; CDR3 protein: CASSLRQARGYEQYF
V gene: TRBV15; clone size: .; CDR3 length: 17; CDR3 protein: CATSRDPLLGTGNTIYF
V gene: TRBV28; clone size: .; CDR3 length: 16; CDR3 protein: CASRLGARVGSYEQYF
V gene: TRBV4-2; clone size: .; CDR3 length: 16; CDR3 protein: CASSRGTSGSGETQYF
V gene: TRBV5-5; clone size: few; CDR3 length: 13; CDR3 protein: CASSLRVEETQYF
V gene: TRBV2; clone size: .; CDR3 length: 13; CDR3 protein: CATRQGPNYGYTF
V gene: TRBV2; clone size: .; CDR3 length: 12; CDR3 protein: CASTRGASEQYF